This entry lists 23 T cell receptor beta chains sequenced from one sample in a study of blood T cell repertoires in COVID-19. Generated by immunoSEQ multiplex PCR, the TCRdb table keeps only in-frame clones and is missing some. Of some 160,000 clones listed, approximately 90% are singletons. The sample taken for sequencing was peripheral blood. The source is a woman aged 65 to 85 with COVID-19, enrolled during active disease.

The rearrangement uses TRBV6-1 and TRBJ2-1; D might be TRBD2 (5 bases). Germline loops: CDR1 MNHNS, CDR2 SASEGT. This CDR3 is built from 12 residues. V dropped 7 bases and J dropped 3 bases, with 7 bases sitting between them. CDR3 in DNA: TGTGCCAGCACTCGGGACTACAATGAGCAGTTCTTC. As protein: CASTRDYNEQFF.

Here the CDR3 reads CASSRDAYEQYF. As DNA, the CDR3 is TGTGCCAGCTCCCGGGATGCCTACGAGCAGTACTTC. The chain carries TRBV12-3 or TRBV12-4 and TRBJ2-7; possibly TRBD2 for D (5 bases). The CDR3 is made up of 12 amino acids. The V end lost 8 bases, the J end lost 2 bases, and 10 bases lay between the germline ends.

The chain uses TRBV5-1 and TRBJ1-1; D might be TRBD1 (6 bases). V was pared by 2 bases and J by 3 bases, with 14 bases between. The CDR3 runs to 15 residues. CDR1 SGHRS and CDR2 YFSETQ come from the germline V gene. The CDR3 loop reads CASSFQGLDDTEAFF. The CDR3 DNA is TGCGCCAGCAGCTTCCAGGGGTTGGATGACACTGAAGCTTTCTTT. The entire variable domain, with the rest obtained from reference TRBV5-1 and TRBJ1-1, is as follows: KAGVTQTPRYLIKTRGQQVTLSCSPISGHRSVSWYQQTPGQGLQFLFEYFSETQRNKGNFPGRFSGRQFSNSRSEMNVSTLELGDSALYLCASSFQGLDDTEAFFGQGTRLTVV.

The chain couples TRBV3-1 (or the pseudogene TRBV3-2) to TRBJ1-3; a possible D gene is TRBD1 (6 bases). Germline CDR1 reads LGHDT; CDR2 reads YNNKEL (reference sequence). V gave up 6 bases and J gave up 0 bases, with 9 bases separating them. The length of the CDR3 is 14 residues. CDR3 sequence reads: CASSGQSSGNTIYF. In DNA, the CDR3 is TGTGCCAGCAGTGGACAGAGCTCTGGAAACACCATATATTTT.

The chain couples TRBV4-2 to TRBJ2-1; 9 bases are shared with TRBD2. This CDR3 region has 17 residues. The V segment lost 0 bases and the J segment 7 bases; nucleotides outside the gene matches: 10. Germline CDR1 is LGHNA and CDR2 is YNFKEQ. The CDR3 nucleotides are TGTGCCAGCAGCCAAGATCCGCCAGCGGGGGGACTGAATGAGCAGTTCTTC. Its translation: CASSQDPPAGGLNEQFF.

CDR3 region: CASSVVSGSNEKLFF. The CDR3, as DNA: TGTGCCAGCAGCGTAGTTTCAGGTTCTAATGAAAAACTGTTTTTT. This chain connects TRBV9 to TRBJ1-4; no reliable D call. Germline CDR1 reads SGDLS; CDR2 reads YYNGEE. The CDR3 runs to 15 residues. V shed 0 bases and J shed 3 bases, with 9 bases lying between them.

This clone was detected once. V gene TRBV5-1 combines with J gene TRBJ2-3; 7 positions agree with TRBD2. V shed 6 bases, J shed 7 bases, and the junction held 8 bases outside the gene matches. The germline gives CDR1 SGHRS, CDR2 YFSETQ. There are 13 residues in the CDR3. CDR3 sequence: CASMGGDGNTQYF. CDR3 nucleotides: TGCGCCAGCATGGGGGGGGACGGAAATACGCAGTATTTT.

This CDR3 reads CASSLGSNTGELFF. The CDR3 DNA follows: TGCGCCAGCAGCTTGGGCAGTAACACCGGGGAGCTGTTTTTT. The chain is built from TRBV5-1 and TRBJ2-2; D is ambiguous. Germline V gene sequence: CDR1 SGHRS, CDR2 YFSETQ. CDR3 length: 14 residues. Deletions cut 0 bases from V and 2 bases from J, with 5 bases between.

This clone has just a few counts. The chain combines TRBV2 with TRBJ2-3, with D possibly matching TRBD2 (7 bases). The CDR3 contains 14 residues. Trimming removed 7 bases from V and 4 bases from J, with 15 bases in between. Germline V CDR1 and CDR2: SNHLY, FYNNEI. CDR3 sequence: CASKTRGGSDTQYF. The CDR3, as DNA: TGTGCCAGCAAGACTAGGGGGGGGTCAGATACGCAGTATTTT. The complete variable domain, with remaining parts taken from reference TRBV2 and TRBJ2-3, reads EPEVTQTPSHQVTQMGQEVILRCVPISNHLYFYWYRQILGQKVEFLVSFYNNEISEKSEIFDDQFSVERPDGSNFTLKIRSTKLEDSAMYFCASKTRGGSDTQYFGPGTRLTVL.

This sequence joins TRBV4-1 and TRBJ1-1; D unresolved. There are 16 residues in the CDR3. Germline-derived CDR1 and CDR2 are MGHRA and YSYEKL. The V end was cut by 1 base, the J end by 1 base, with 13 bases between. The CDR3 loop reads CASSQGRVDWNTEAFF. The CDR3 coding sequence is TGCGCCAGCAGCCAAGGGCGGGTTGACTGGAACACTGAAGCTTTCTTT.

The table lists this clone with a count of one. The chain carries TRBV5-5 and TRBJ1-6, with no clear D. There are 16 residues in the CDR3. The germline V gene encodes CDR1 SGHKS and CDR2 YYEKEE (reference sequence). Deletions cut 1 base from V and 9 bases from J, with 17 bases between. CDR3 amino acids: CASSLTVHNFGSPLHF. The CDR3 DNA reads TGTGCCAGCAGCTTGACAGTTCATAACTTTGGTTCACCCCTCCACTTT.

The chain uses TRBV24-1 and TRBJ1-2; 7 bases align to TRBD1. The V gene end was trimmed by 3 bases and the J gene end by 4 bases; junction bases not matched to a gene: 4. Germline V lookup: CDR1 KGHDR, CDR2 SFDVKD. This CDR3 region has 14 residues. CDR3 in amino acids: CATSDGTDSYGYTF. In DNA, the CDR3 is TGTGCCACCAGTGATGGGACAGACAGCTATGGCTACACCTTC.

The rearrangement links TRBV7-3 to TRBJ1-3; D gene uncertain. CDR3 size: 14 residues. Germline V CDR1 and CDR2: SGHTA, FQGTGA. Trimming removed 1 base from V and 3 bases from J, with 7 bases in between. DNA for the CDR3: TGTGCCAGCAGCTTAATCGGTCTTGGAAACACCATATATTTT. As protein: CASSLIGLGNTIYF.

The sample holds one count of this clone. The gene calls are TRBV2 and TRBJ1-5; D is uncertain. Germline CDR1 is SNHLY and CDR2 is FYNNEI. The CDR3 is made up of 15 amino acids. V lost 4 bases and J lost 7, with 17 bases in between. The CDR3 reads CASSGGNSLGQPQHF. The CDR3 DNA reads TGTGCCAGCAGTGGAGGGAACAGCCTTGGACAGCCCCAGCATTTT.

This rearrangement joins TRBV18 to TRBJ2-3; TRBD2 agrees at 7 bases. Trimming removed 1 base from V and 5 bases from J; junction bases left unmatched: 3. Germline loops: CDR1 KGHSH, CDR2 LQKENI. This CDR3 region has 14 residues. CDR3 protein: CASSPRSGEDTQYF. CDR3 sequence (DNA): TGTGCCAGCTCACCACGCAGCGGGGAAGATACGCAGTATTTT. Variable domain in full (rest from reference TRBV18 and TRBJ2-3): NAGVMQNPRHLVRRRGQEARLRCSPMKGHSHVYWYRQLPEEGLKFMVYLQKENIIDESGMPKERFSAEFPKEGPSILRIQQVVRGDSAAYFCASSPRSGEDTQYFGPGTRLTVL.

The chain links TRBV6-4 to TRBJ1-2, with TRBD1 identical over 9 bases. This CDR3 is built from 14 residues. Germline CDR1 reads MRHNA; CDR2 reads SNTAGT. The J segment lost 5 bases and the V segment lost 5 bases, leaving 6 bases of the junction unmatched. This CDR3 reads CASSSGQGFYGYTF. The CDR3 DNA follows: TGTGCCAGCAGTTCCGGACAGGGGTTTTATGGCTACACCTTC.

This rearrangement joins TRBV27 to TRBJ2-3, with a tentative D call TRBD2 (5 bases). V was shortened by 6 bases and J by 6 bases, with 10 bases between the two germline ends. CDR1 MNHEY and CDR2 SMNVEV come from the germline V gene (reference sequence). The CDR3 has 12 amino acids. The CDR3 loop reads CASRSSGDTQYF. The CDR3 nucleotides are TGTGCCAGCAGGTCATCGGGGGATACGCAGTATTTT.

The chain combines TRBV5-1 with TRBJ2-3, with 11 bases fitting TRBD1. From germline, CDR1 is SGHRS and CDR2 YFSETQ. The length of the CDR3 is 15 residues. V trimming: 5 bases; J trimming: 6 bases; junction bases outside the gene matches: 8. CDR3 nucleotide sequence: TGCGCCAGCAGTAACCGGGACAGGGGGTGGGATACGCAGTATTTT. Amino acids: CASSNRDRGWDTQYF.

This chain connects TRBV19 to TRBJ1-2, with 7 bases identical to TRBD1. V lost 1 base to trimming and J lost 8 bases; unmatched junction nucleotides: 10. Germline loops: CDR1 LNHDA, CDR2 SQIVND (reference sequence). This CDR3 is built from 15 residues. The CDR3 here is CASSIGRTGTYGYTF. The DNA of the CDR3 is TGTGCCAGTAGTATAGGACGGACAGGCACGTACGGCTACACCTTC.

The J gene is TRBJ2-2, the V gene TRBV18; no definite D call. The V gene's germline CDR1 is KGHSH and CDR2 LQKENI. The length of the CDR3 is 16 residues. V was pared by 2 bases and J by 1 base, with 11 bases between. The CDR3 region has the DNA TGTGCCAGCTCACCATCACAGACCAAGAACACCGGGGAGCTGTTTTTT. Translating it yields CASSPSQTKNTGELFF.

The chain uses TRBV5-8 and TRBJ1-1; 7 bases agree with TRBD1. The V gene's germline CDR1 is SGHTS and CDR2 YDEGEE. Trimming at V came to 7 bases and at J to 4 bases, leaving 10 bases not matched to a gene. This CDR3 region has 14 residues. The DNA of the CDR3 is TGTGCCAGCTACAGGGGCTTGGAGTTCACTGAAGCTTTCTTT. Amino acids: CASYRGLEFTEAFF.

This clone has just one count. The chain employs TRBV4-1 and TRBJ1-2; D is unclear. This CDR3 has 17 residues. Germline assignment: CDR1 MGHRA and CDR2 YSYEKL. V lost 8 bases and J lost 1, with 23 bases in between. The CDR3 is CASAGVTVRPNNYGYTF. The CDR3 bases are TGCGCCAGCGCCGGCGTCACAGTTCGCCCAAATAACTATGGCTACACCTTC.

DNA for the CDR3: TGTGCCATCAGTTCCGGACAGGGGGCAGATACGCAGTATTTT. It codes for CAISSGQGADTQYF. This rearrangement joins TRBV10-3 to TRBJ2-3; 10 nucleotides line up with TRBD1. Germline lookup yields CDR1 ENHRY and CDR2 SYGVKD. V was pared by 5 bases and J by 4 bases, with 3 bases of the junction left unmatched. CDR3 length: 14 amino acids.